A selection of T cell receptor beta chains follows, all from one sample in a study of vaccination effects on CD4 cells after COVID-19. What these receptors recognize is not known. Clones were sequenced by immunoSEQ multiplex PCR, and TCRdb holds only the in-frame ones, with some missing. Here the sample spans about 41,000 clones, more than 65% being singletons. The sequencing here drew on CD4+ T cells from PBMCs cultured with HCoV-NL63 spike peptides, taken before COVID-19 vaccination. Receptors were obtained from a human donor who received a COVID-19 vaccine. Both conserved end residues are part of each CDR3. Fields, in order: J gene, V gene, D gene, clone size, CDR3 protein, CDR3 DNA. D genes are given only for firm matches. Clone size appears in some rows only: once, few, many, or a class for an expanded clone.

TRBJ1-1	TRBV5-1	-	-	CASKDTLNTEAFF	TGCGCCAGCAAGGACACCTTGAACACTGAAGCTTTCTTT
TRBJ1-2	TRBV21-1	-	once	CASSKGRGYYGYTF	TGTGCCAGCAGCAAAGGTCGGGGATACTATGGCTACACCTTC
TRBJ1-3	TRBV18	-	few	CASSTKGQGNTIYF	TGTGCCAGCTCAACCAAGGGGCAGGGAAACACCATATATTTT
TRBJ1-1	TRBV29-1	TRBD1	-	CSVNRGRTEAFF	TGCAGCGTGAACAGGGGGAGGACTGAAGCTTTCTTT
TRBJ1-2	TRBV18	-	-	CASSPGQGSYGYTF	TGTGCCAGCTCACCTGGCCAGGGATCCTATGGCTACACCTTC
TRBJ1-6	TRBV7-9	TRBD1	-	CASSYGTGGHSPLHF	TGTGCCAGCAGCTACGGGACAGGAGGTCACTCACCCCTCCACTTT
TRBJ2-5	TRBV5-8	-	-	CASSLGVLRSAGQTQYF	TGTGCCAGCAGCTTGGGGGTCTTGCGAAGCGCGGGGCAGACCCAGTACTTC
TRBJ2-5	TRBV3-1/TRBV3-2	TRBD1	-	CASSQAMGQKETQYF	TGTGCCAGCAGCCAAGCGATGGGACAGAAAGAGACCCAGTACTTC
TRBJ2-2	TRBV6-9	-	-	CASSSSPGGELFF	TGTGCCAGCAGTTCATCCCCCGGCGGGGAGCTGTTTTTT
TRBJ2-5	TRBV3-1/TRBV3-2	-	few	CASSQGYRGTQYF	TGTGCCAGCAGCCAAGGGTATAGGGGGACCCAGTACTTC
TRBJ2-3	TRBV3-1/TRBV3-2	-	-	CASSQLDTQYF	TGTGCCAGCAGCCAACTGGATACGCAGTATTTT
TRBJ2-5	TRBV2	-	-	CASRDRVSQETQYF	TGTGCCAGCCGGGACCGCGTAAGCCAAGAGACCCAGTACTTC
TRBJ1-2	TRBV3-1/TRBV3-2	-	few	CASSRGGLQYGYTF	TGTGCCAGCAGCAGGGGGGGACTACAATATGGCTACACCTTC
TRBJ2-3	TRBV7-3	TRBD2	-	CASSSRGGTYTDTQYF	TGTGCCAGCAGTTCTCGCGGGGGAACATACACAGATACGCAGTATTTT
TRBJ1-4	TRBV19	-	-	CASSDTATNEKLFF	TGTGCCAGTAGCGACACCGCAACTAATGAAAAACTGTTTTTT
TRBJ2-2	TRBV9	TRBD1	-	CASSVAGYPGGTGELFF	TGTGCCAGCAGCGTAGCAGGGTACCCAGGGGGCACCGGGGAGCTGTTTTTT
TRBJ1-3	TRBV16	-	-	CASSLPGTSGNTIYF	TGTGCCAGCAGCCTTCCCGGGACAAGTGGAAACACCATATATTTT
TRBJ1-5	TRBV24-1	TRBD1	-	CATSVGGTGYQPQHF	TGTGCCACCAGTGTTGGAGGGACAGGGTATCAGCCCCAGCATTTT
TRBJ2-5	TRBV5-6	-	-	CASSSQGLQETQYF	TGTGCCAGCAGCTCACAGGGTCTCCAAGAGACCCAGTACTTC
TRBJ1-1	TRBV5-4	TRBD1	-	CASSFKQGATEAFF	TGTGCCAGCAGCTTTAAACAGGGGGCCACTGAAGCTTTCTTT
TRBJ2-3	TRBV30	-	-	CAWSRSRTYDTDTQYF	TGTGCCTGGAGTAGATCCCGGACATACGACACAGATACGCAGTATTTT
TRBJ2-5	TRBV5-1	TRBD1	-	CASSDQGVETQYF	TGCGCCAGCAGCGACCAGGGGGTGGAGACCCAGTACTTC
TRBJ1-1	TRBV18	TRBD1	-	CASSLRGQGNTEAFF	TGTGCCAGCTCACTGAGGGGACAGGGGAACACTGAAGCTTTCTTT
TRBJ1-4	TRBV5-1	-	-	CASSPDGTTNEKLFF	TGCGCCAGCAGCCCGGACGGGACAACTAATGAAAAACTGTTTTTT
TRBJ2-5	TRBV5-1	-	-	CASTRGNREETQYF	TGCGCCAGCACGAGGGGGAACAGGGAAGAGACCCAGTACTTC
TRBJ2-2	TRBV19	-	-	CASSIIRGRNTGELFF	TGTGCCAGTAGTATAATTCGTGGCAGGAACACCGGGGAGCTGTTTTTT
TRBJ2-5	TRBV24-1	-	once	CATSDSQGGETQYF	TGTGCCACCAGTGATTCTCAGGGAGGCGAGACCCAGTACTTC
TRBJ1-6	TRBV4-3	-	-	CASSQYLGGSPPLHF	TGCGCCAGCAGCCAATATTTAGGGGGGTCCCCACCCCTCCACTTT
TRBJ1-2	TRBV5-4	TRBD1	few	CASSRDRVEIGYTF	TGTGCCAGCAGTAGGGACAGGGTCGAGATTGGCTACACCTTC
TRBJ1-5	TRBV5-1	-	-	CASSFLPGMSNQPQHF	TGCGCCAGCAGCTTTCTCCCGGGGATGAGCAATCAGCCCCAGCATTTT
TRBJ2-5	TRBV19	TRBD1	once	CASSRTGKRQETQYF	TGTGCCAGTAGTAGGACAGGTAAAAGACAAGAGACCCAGTACTTC
TRBJ2-4	TRBV6-5	-	-	CASKEGGIKNIQYF	TGTGCCAGCAAGGAAGGGGGAATCAAAAACATTCAGTACTTC
TRBJ1-5	TRBV7-6	-	-	CASSLSRVNSNQPQHF	TGTGCCAGCAGCTTATCCAGGGTTAATAGCAATCAGCCCCAGCATTTT
TRBJ1-6	TRBV5-1	-	-	CASSLASVSPLHF	TGCGCCAGCAGCTTGGCCTCGGTTTCACCCCTCCACTTT
TRBJ1-1	TRBV19	-	few	CASSPRATNTEAFF	TGTGCCAGTAGTCCTAGGGCCACAAACACTGAAGCTTTCTTT
TRBJ1-2	TRBV5-1	TRBD1	-	CASRSGQGTNYGYTF	TGCGCCAGCAGGAGTGGACAGGGCACTAACTATGGCTACACCTTC
TRBJ1-2	TRBV6-1	-	few	CASSEGGSLYGYTF	TGTGCCAGCAGTGAAGGCGGCAGTCTCTATGGCTACACCTTC
TRBJ2-5	TRBV18	-	-	CASSPRGHLQETQYF	TGTGCCAGCTCACCGCGGGGACACTTGCAAGAGACCCAGTACTTC
TRBJ2-3	TRBV7-3	-	-	CASSFTGDSDTQYF	TGTGCCAGCAGCTTCACAGGGGACTCAGATACGCAGTATTTT
TRBJ1-2	TRBV10-2	TRBD1	-	CASSDRGQGNYGYTF	TGCGCCAGCAGTGATAGGGGACAGGGTAACTATGGCTACACCTTC
TRBJ2-3	TRBV9	-	-	CASTVRGAGDTQYF	TGTGCCAGCACCGTTAGGGGGGCTGGAGATACGCAGTATTTT
TRBJ2-2	TRBV6-5	TRBD1	-	CASMKQGATGELFF	TGTGCCAGCATGAAACAGGGGGCCACCGGGGAGCTGTTTTTT
TRBJ2-5	TRBV5-1	TRBD2	-	CASSSGGLAGQETQYF	TGCGCCAGCAGCTCGGGGGGACTAGCGGGCCAAGAGACCCAGTACTTC
TRBJ1-2	TRBV7-2	TRBD1	few	CASSPRTGRDYGYTF	TGTGCCAGCAGCCCGAGGACAGGAAGGGACTATGGCTACACCTTC
TRBJ1-1	TRBV7-9	-	few	CASSLQGMNTEAFF	TGTGCCAGCAGCTTGCAGGGGATGAACACTGAAGCTTTCTTT
TRBJ2-2	TRBV5-8	-	-	CASSPWILNTGELFF	TGTGCCAGCAGCCCTTGGATACTCAACACCGGGGAGCTGTTTTTT
TRBJ1-1	TRBV3-1/TRBV3-2	-	few	CASSQYPGARNTEAFF	TGTGCCAGCAGCCAGTACCCAGGGGCAAGGAACACTGAAGCTTTCTTT
TRBJ2-5	TRBV7-2	-	-	CASSVQGSETQYF	TGTGCCAGCAGCGTCCAGGGGTCGGAGACCCAGTACTTC
TRBJ2-4	TRBV7-8	TRBD1	-	CASSPRQGNAKNIQYF	TGTGCCAGCAGCCCAAGACAGGGTAATGCCAAAAACATTCAGTACTTC